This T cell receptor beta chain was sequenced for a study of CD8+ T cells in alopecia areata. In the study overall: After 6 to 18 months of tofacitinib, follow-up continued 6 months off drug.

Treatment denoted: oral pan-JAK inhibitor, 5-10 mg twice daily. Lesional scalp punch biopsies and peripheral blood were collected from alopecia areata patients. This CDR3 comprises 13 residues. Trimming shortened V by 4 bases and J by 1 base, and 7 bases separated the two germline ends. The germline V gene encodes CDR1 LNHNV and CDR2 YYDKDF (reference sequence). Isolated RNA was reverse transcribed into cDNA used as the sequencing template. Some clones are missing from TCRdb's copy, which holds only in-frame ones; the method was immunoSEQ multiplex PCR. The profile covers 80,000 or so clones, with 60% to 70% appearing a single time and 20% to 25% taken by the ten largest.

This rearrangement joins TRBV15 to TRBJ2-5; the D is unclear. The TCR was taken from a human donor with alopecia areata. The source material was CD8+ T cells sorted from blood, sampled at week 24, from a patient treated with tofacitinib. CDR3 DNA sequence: TGTGCCACCAGCAACCAGATCCAAGAGACCCAGTACTTC. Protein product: CATSNQIQETQYF.